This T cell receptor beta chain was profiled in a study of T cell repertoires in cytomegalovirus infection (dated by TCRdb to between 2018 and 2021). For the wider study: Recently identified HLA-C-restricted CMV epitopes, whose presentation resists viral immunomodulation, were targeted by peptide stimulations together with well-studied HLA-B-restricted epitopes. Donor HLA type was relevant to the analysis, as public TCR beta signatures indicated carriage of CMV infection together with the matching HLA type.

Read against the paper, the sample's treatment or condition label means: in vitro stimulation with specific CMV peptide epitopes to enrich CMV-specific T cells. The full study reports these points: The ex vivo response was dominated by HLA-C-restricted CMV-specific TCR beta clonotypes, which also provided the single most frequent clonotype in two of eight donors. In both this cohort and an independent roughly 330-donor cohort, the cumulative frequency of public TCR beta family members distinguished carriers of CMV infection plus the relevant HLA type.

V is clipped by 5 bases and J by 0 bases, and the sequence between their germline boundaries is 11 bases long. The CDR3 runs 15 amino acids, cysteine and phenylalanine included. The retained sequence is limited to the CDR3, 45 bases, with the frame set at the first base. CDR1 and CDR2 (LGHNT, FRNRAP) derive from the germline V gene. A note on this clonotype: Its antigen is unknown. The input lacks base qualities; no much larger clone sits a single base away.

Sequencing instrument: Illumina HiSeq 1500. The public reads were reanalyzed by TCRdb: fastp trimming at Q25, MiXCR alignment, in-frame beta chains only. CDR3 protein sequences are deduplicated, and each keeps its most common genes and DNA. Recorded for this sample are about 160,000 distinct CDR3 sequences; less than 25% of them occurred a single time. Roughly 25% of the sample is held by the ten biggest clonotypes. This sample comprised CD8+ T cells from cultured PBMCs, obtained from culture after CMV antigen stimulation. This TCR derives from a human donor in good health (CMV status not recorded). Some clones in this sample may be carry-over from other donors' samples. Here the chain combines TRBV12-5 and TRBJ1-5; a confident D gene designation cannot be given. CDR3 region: CASGATQYSNQPQHF. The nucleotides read TGTGCTAGTGGTGCGACACAGTATAGCAATCAGCCCCAGCATTTT.